The clone carrying this TCR beta chain appeared a few times. This entry is derived from a study of T-cell reconstitution after alpha-beta-depleted transplantation in children. TCRbeta library preparation incorporated unique molecular identifiers. TCRdb recomputed calls from the PCR reads with MiXCR, one row per CDR3 protein. The table records 250,000 to 300,000 distinct CDR3 sequences, almost 10% of them present only once. The V end lost 5 bases, the J end lost 2 bases, and 16 bases lay between the germline ends. Looked up from germline, CDR1 is DFQATT and CDR2 is SNEGSKA (reference sequence). This CDR3 contains 15 residues.

The TCR comes from a human donor who donated a stem cell graft to a child with SCID. V gene TRBV20-1 combines with J gene TRBJ1-3; D gene unclear. The material was PBMCs from the stem cell graft donor, obtained from the stem cell graft. Here the CDR3 reads CSAWSRGGTGNTIYF. In DNA form, the CDR3 reads TGCAGTGCTTGGAGTCGGGGAGGGACTGGAAACACCATATATTTT.